This T cell receptor (beta chain) was sequenced for a study of T cell repertoires in cytomegalovirus infection. The wider study: Selection of CMV epitopes for the study included recently identified HLA-C-restricted and well-studied HLA-B-restricted ones. Public TCR beta signature analysis indicated the presence of both CMV infection and matching HLA type.

Whole-study findings and limits: CMV carriers with the relevant HLA were identified by cumulative public TCR beta family frequency. The study found HLA-C-restricted CMV-specific TCR beta clonotypes dominating the ex vivo response.

TCRdb recomputed calls from the reads with MiXCR, one row per CDR3 protein. The sample shows some 120,000 distinct CDR3 sequences, 25% to 35% of them seen only once. This clonotype turned up a few times. Its antigen remains unidentified. The TCR was taken from a human donor in good health (CMV status not recorded). Some clones in this sample may be carry-over from other donors' samples. Sequenced material: CD8+ T cells from cultured PBMCs, taken from culture after CMV antigen stimulation.

As DNA, the CDR3 is TGTGCCAGCAGTATCACAGGGGCCTATGGCTACACCTTC. The encoded protein is CASSITGAYGYTF. The chain combines TRBV6-1 with TRBJ1-2; 7 bases are a match to TRBD1. The CDR3 covers 13 residues. Germline V gene lookup returns CDR1 MNHNS and CDR2 SASEGT. The trim removed 5 bases at V and 4 bases at J, leaving 4 bases unmatched.